The sequence of this T cell receptor (beta chain) was determined in a study of T-cell reconstitution after alpha-beta-depleted transplantation in children. A word on this clonotype: Its specificity is not known.

Overall study findings and caveats: Recipient T cells and thymic progenitors that survived were the source of the high TCRbeta diversity seen at day 60 in some patients. T-cell numbers and diversity one year post-transplant derived largely from freshly generated T cells. Alpha-beta T cells about two months after transplant reportedly derived from several hundred expanded graft clones.

During its preparation, the TCRbeta library received unique molecular identifiers. MiXCR was run by TCRdb on the PCR reads, yielding one entry per CDR3 protein. Counted here are hundreds of thousands of distinct CDR3 sequences, about 11% occurring once; the ten biggest clones make up roughly 2%. The input for sequencing was PBMCs, taken before TCRalphabeta/CD19-depleted stem cell transplant. This receptor was obtained from a child aged 2 to 9 with inherited bone marrow failure, due to receive a stem cell transplant.

CDR3 DNA: TGTGCCAGCAGTAAATCGGGGGGCTTCGGCCAAGAGACCCAGTACTTC. The encoded protein is CASSKSGGFGQETQYF. The chain couples TRBV25-1 to TRBJ2-5; D is perhaps TRBD2 (7 bases). The CDR3 consists of 16 residues. CDR1 MGHDK and CDR2 SYGVNS come from the germline V gene. With 5 bases removed from V and 1 base from J, the gap between germline ends came to 17 bases.